These T cell receptor beta chains were read from a single sample in a study of T cell responses to AZD1222 COVID-19 vaccine. Using immunoSEQ multiplex PCR, the repertoire was profiled, and TCRdb retains in-frame clones only, with some absent. In the table there are some 160,000 clones, roughly 88% of which are singletons. The sequencing here drew on peripheral blood, taken 28 days after the second AZD1222 dose. The receptors originated from an adult who received the AZD1222 COVID-19 vaccine. Each CDR3 is given without its conserved first and last residue. Not every row has a clone size; where given, it reads once, few, many or a size class.

v_call,j_call,clone_size,cdr3_aa
TRBV5-5,TRBJ1-5,-,ASSPGTPTSNQPQH
TRBV5-1,TRBJ1-2,-,ASSPGQGSYGYT
TRBV19,TRBJ1-1,-,ASTTTGPNTEAF
TRBV14,TRBJ2-1,-,ASSQVWGLGNEQF
TRBV10-3,TRBJ1-1,-,AIRQGGTEAF
TRBV7-9,TRBJ1-1,-,ASRPTGAMGTEAF
TRBV19,TRBJ1-6,-,ASSLTGGRNSPLH
TRBV2,TRBJ2-5,-,ASSSQGQTQY
TRBV30,TRBJ1-2,-,AWAGQGGNYGYT
TRBV2,TRBJ1-3,once,ASSADLGSGNTIY
TRBV7-3,TRBJ2-1,-,ASSPLRGGTYNEQF